This T cell receptor beta chain derives from a study of blood T cell repertoires in COVID-19. Study in general: Spain, Italy and the United States supplied samples that represented acute and convalescent COVID-19. Sample material is recorded as cDNA or gDNA derived from T cells, B-cell-depleted T cells, or PBMCs.

Trimming at V came to 5 bases and at J to 2 bases, leaving 3 bases not matched to a gene. In germline, CDR1 is SGHTA, CDR2 FQGTGA. The CDR3 length is 15 residues. Per the original data handling: Amplification of reference gene primers provided the estimated nucleated cell counts. Only in-frame clones appear in the TCRdb table, and some are missing; sequencing was by immunoSEQ multiplex PCR. Clonal size and the V and J genes are those of that table, whereas D and trimming came from the DNA. Seen here are some 41,000 clones, 86% observed once, and the top ten hold about 5.5%. This clonotype originated in a man in his forties with active COVID-19. Sequencing was carried out using peripheral blood. The chain links TRBV7-3 to TRBJ2-1, with 10 bases that match TRBD1. Here the CDR3 reads CASSPGTGAYNEQFF. The CDR3 DNA is TGTGCCAGCAGCCCTGGGACAGGGGCCTACAATGAGCAGTTCTTC.